The entry below describes one TCR beta chain. The data are from a study of blood T cell repertoires in COVID-19. The CDR3 sequence is 15 residues long. The V end was cut by 3 bases, the J end by 8 bases, with 18 bases between. CDR1 SGDLS and CDR2 YYNGEE come from the germline V gene. Sequenced by immunoSEQ multiplex PCR; TCRdb stores in-frame clones only, minus some. The sample consists of about 140,000 clones, roughly 87% of them appearing once. The receptor was derived from a woman in her 50s with acute or convalescent COVID-19. The gene calls are TRBV9 and TRBJ2-1; tentatively, D is TRBD2 (5 bases). The sample comprised peripheral blood. The CDR3 loop is CASSGDSAWWDEQFF. The CDR3 bases are TGTGCCAGCAGCGGGGATAGCGCCTGGTGGGATGAGCAGTTCTTC.